This T cell receptor beta chain appears in the sequencing data of a study of technical replicates of blood from several donors (dated by TCRdb to about 2017). As for this clone: Its antigen remains undetermined. No base-level quality is on record; no much larger clone is a single base apart.

The CDR3 spans 13 residues, from the cysteine through the phenylalanine. Only CDR3 DNA is held: 39 bases, read in frame from base 1. CDR1 MNHEY and CDR2 SMNVEV are derived from the germline V gene (reference sequence). V is pared back by 6 bases and J by 4 bases, with 10 bases lying between the germline termini. Library prep was done by the immunoSEQ multiplex PCR assay. TCRdb took over this immuneACCESS table, retaining in-frame rearrangements with V and J assigned. Such tables are incomplete; in checked studies, under half of the missing clones stem from an unresolved V gene, and the remainder is unexplained. This sample is represented by fewer than 90,000 clones; 92% of them were singletons. 0.42% of the sample rests with the top ten.

The chain employs TRBV27 and TRBJ1-5; the D gene cannot be named for sure. Sequencing used T cells isolated from PBMCs. This TCR was sampled from a human donor in good health. The CDR3 amino acid sequence is: CASRAGGNQPQHF. The base sequence is TGTGCCAGCAGGGCTGGCGGGAATCAGCCCCAGCATTTT.